The sequence of this TCR beta chain was determined in a study of T-cell reconstitution after alpha-beta-depleted transplantation in children. The sample holds a few counts of this clonotype. The CDR3 is 14 amino acids. V lost 3 bases and J 4 bases, leaving 11 bases between the germline ends. The library targeted TCRbeta and was prepared with unique molecular identifiers. One entry per CDR3 protein results from TCRdb running MiXCR on the PCR reads. The table includes 440,000 or so distinct CDR3 sequences, 9.5% to 13% detected once. The sequencing here drew on PBMCs from the stem cell graft donor, taken from the stem cell graft. This receptor was identified in a human donor who donated a stem cell graft to a child with acute myeloid leukemia. The chain carries TRBV12-3 or TRBV12-4 and TRBJ2-3, with no clear D. The CDR3: CASSFLSGPDTQYF. CDR3 DNA: TGTGCCAGCAGTTTCCTGTCAGGCCCAGATACGCAGTATTTT.